The 27 T cell receptor beta chains below come from one sample, sequenced in a study of T cell repertoires in cytomegalovirus infection. TCRdb ran MiXCR on the reads and lists one entry per CDR3 protein. In the table there are 480,000 or so distinct CDR3 sequences, over 9% of which are singletons. Sequencing used PBMCs. All receptors derive from a human donor in good health (CMV status not recorded). Some clones in this sample may be carry-over from other donors' samples.

This clonotype was seen a handful of times. The chain couples TRBV28 to TRBJ2-1; 12 nucleotides agree with TRBD2. Trimming at V came to 5 bases and at J to 6 bases, leaving 11 bases not matched to a gene. Germline lookup yields CDR1 MDHEN and CDR2 SYDVKM. This CDR3 contains 17 residues. The CDR3 sequence: CASSPASGTSGSNEQFF. CDR3 DNA: TGTGCCAGCAGTCCCGCCTCCGGGACTAGCGGGTCCAATGAGCAGTTCTTC. The full variable domain, completed using reference TRBV28 and TRBJ2-1, is DVKVTQSSRYLVKRTGEKVFLECVQDMDHENMFWYRQDPGLGLRLIYFSYDVKMKEKGDIPEGYSVSREKKERFSLILESASTNQTSMYLCASSPASGTSGSNEQFFGPGTRLTVL.

This clonotype appeared many times. The J gene is TRBJ1-3, the V gene TRBV28; D is unclear. V lost 2 bases, J lost 3 bases, and 11 bases lay in between. The CDR3 has 15 amino acids. Germline-derived CDR1 and CDR2 are MDHEN and SYDVKM. The CDR3 protein is CASSLVSGYGNTIYF. The CDR3 region has the DNA TGTGCCAGCAGTTTAGTATCGGGGTATGGAAACACCATATATTTT.

This clonotype was counted between two and nine times. V and J are TRBV27 and TRBJ1-6, with 7 bases aligning to TRBD1. V was clipped by 5 bases and J by 9 bases; unmatched bases: 7. This CDR3 comprises 14 residues. Germline CDR1 MNHEY, CDR2 SMNVEV (reference sequence). The CDR3 here is CASSPRDSGSPLHF. As DNA, the CDR3 is TGTGCCAGCAGTCCACGGGACAGTGGTTCACCCCTCCACTTT.

There are a few counts of this clonotype. The rearrangement joins TRBV24-1 to TRBJ1-2; D is perhaps TRBD1 (6 bases). Germline V CDR1 and CDR2: KGHDR, SFDVKD. V was trimmed by 3 bases and J by 5 bases, leaving 12 bases between them. The CDR3 consists of 14 residues. The CDR3 here is CATSDPTGLYGYTF. DNA for the CDR3: TGTGCCACCAGTGATCCGACAGGCCTTTATGGCTACACCTTC.

This clonotype was seen more than once but under ten times. The chain joins TRBV20-1 to TRBJ1-5; 10 bases are shared with TRBD1. CDR1 is DFQATT and CDR2 is SNEGSKA in the germline V gene (reference sequence). Losses at the gene ends were 1 base for V and 3 bases for J; bases not matched to a gene: 15. The length of the CDR3 is 19 residues. This CDR3 reads CSARGWDRGPELPNQPQHF. CDR3 DNA: TGCAGTGCTAGAGGCTGGGACAGGGGACCTGAGTTACCCAATCAGCCCCAGCATTTT.

This clonotype was counted at least ten times. V gene TRBV7-9 combines with J gene TRBJ2-2; 8 bases line up with TRBD1. J was trimmed by 1 base and V by 3 bases; bases with no gene match: 10. From germline, CDR1 is SEHNR and CDR2 FQNEAQ (reference sequence). CDR3 length: 18 residues. The CDR3 bases are TGTGCCAGCAGCTTTTTCGGCGTCGGACAGGGGAACACCGGGGAGCTGTTTTTT. It is translated as CASSFFGVGQGNTGELFF.

This clonotype was picked up many times. The rearrangement joins TRBV5-4 to TRBJ2-6; D is ambiguous. Germline CDR1 is SGHNT and CDR2 is YYREEE (reference sequence). CDR3 length equals 16 residues. Trimming left V 1 base short and J 4 bases short, with 12 bases between. CDR3 protein: CASSLRRVRGANVLTF. The DNA of the CDR3 is TGTGCCAGCAGCTTGCGAAGGGTGAGAGGGGCCAACGTCCTGACTTTC.

This clonotype came up many times. This chain connects TRBV28 to TRBJ1-1; no clear D gene. V lost 6 bases and J lost 8, with 13 bases in between. The CDR3 extends over 12 amino acids. Germline-derived CDR1 and CDR2 are MDHEN and SYDVKM. CDR3 amino acids: CASRLSIREAFF. The CDR3, as DNA: TGTGCCAGCAGACTTAGCATCCGGGAAGCTTTCTTT. Together with reference TRBV28 and TRBJ1-1, the CDR3 gives the full variable domain: DVKVTQSSRYLVKRTGEKVFLECVQDMDHENMFWYRQDPGLGLRLIYFSYDVKMKEKGDIPEGYSVSREKKERFSLILESASTNQTSMYLCASRLSIREAFFGQGTRLTVV.

The gene calls are TRBV9 and TRBJ1-1; D possibly corresponds to TRBD1 (5 bases). Per the germline V gene, CDR1 is SGDLS and CDR2 is YYNGEE. There are 15 residues in the CDR3. Trimming removed 0 bases from V and 3 bases from J, with 12 bases in between. CDR3 DNA: TGTGCCAGCAGCGTAGAGCCGGGGGGGGACACTGAAGCTTTCTTT. Translating gives CASSVEPGGDTEAFF.

On this clonotype itself: This may stem from a read error, because a much larger clone lies one nucleotide away. This chain uses TRBV3-1 with TRBJ1-2; a weak D match, TRBD1 (6 bases). CDR1 is LGHDT, CDR2 YNNKEL, per germline (reference sequence). The CDR3 covers 18 residues. The CDR3 DNA reads TGTGCCAGCAGCCAAGAACAGGGTTTTTTACCCAATAACTATGTCTACACCTTC. Translated: CASSQEQGFLPNNYVYTF.

CDR3 sequence reads: CSVEEIAGRTQETQYF. DNA for the CDR3: TGCAGCGTTGAAGAAATAGCGGGACGGACACAAGAGACCCAGTACTTC. J is TRBJ2-5 and V is TRBV29-1, with 8 positions matching TRBD2. CDR3 length: 16 residues. V lost 0 bases, J lost 2 bases, and 8 bases stayed unmatched. Germline CDR1 reads SQVTM; CDR2 reads ANQGSEA.

J is TRBJ1-2 and V is TRBV7-6; D is possibly TRBD1 (6 bases). Trimming shortened V by 1 base and J by 7 bases, and 13 bases separated the two germline ends. Germline lookup yields CDR1 SGHVS and CDR2 FNYEAQ. This CDR3 spans 14 amino acids. The CDR3 spells CASSLEGRGSGYTF. The CDR3 nucleotides read TGTGCCAGCAGCTTAGAGGGCAGGGGTTCTGGCTACACCTTC.

This clonotype was counted at least ten times. The genes are TRBV12-3 or TRBV12-4 and TRBJ1-5; D is perhaps TRBD1 (5 bases). The CDR3 consists of 14 residues. The ends were cut back, 5 bases at V and 7 bases at J, with 15 bases in the middle. In nucleotides, the CDR3 is TGTGCCAGCAGTCCACCTTGGGGGTCCCAGCCCCAGCATTTT. Protein sequence: CASSPPWGSQPQHF.

This clonotype has ten or more counts. The chain has TRBV7-9 and TRBJ1-3, with D hard to call. V was clipped by 3 bases and J by 2 bases, with 11 bases between them. Germline CDR1 is SEHNR and CDR2 is FQNEAQ (reference sequence). The CDR3 sequence is 15 residues long. The CDR3 loop is CASSFIPGTGNTIYF. In nucleotides, the CDR3 is TGTGCCAGCAGCTTTATTCCGGGAACTGGAAACACCATATATTTT.

This clonotype turned up a few times. The V gene is TRBV29-1, the J gene TRBJ1-1; a weak D match, TRBD1 (5 bases). CDR1 SQVTM and CDR2 ANQGSEA come from the germline V gene. The V gene lost 6 bases and the J gene lost 7 bases, with 9 bases spanning the gap. The CDR3 contains 10 residues. CDR3 region: CSVGGDEAFF. For the CDR3, the DNA is TGCAGCGTCGGGGGGGATGAAGCTTTCTTT.

Only a few counts were recorded for this clonotype. The chain combines TRBV28 with TRBJ1-3; no reliable D call. The CDR3 loop spans 15 amino acids. In germline, CDR1 is MDHEN, CDR2 SYDVKM. Trimming removed 7 bases from V and 0 bases from J, with 13 bases in between. The CDR3 protein is CASIRIPTSGNTIYF. The CDR3 DNA reads TGTGCCAGCATTAGGATCCCGACCTCTGGAAACACCATATATTTT.

This clonotype has a count of ten or more. The CDR3 loop is CSAREIRASYEQYF. CDR3 nucleotides: TGCAGTGCTAGAGAGATTAGAGCTTCCTACGAGCAGTACTTC. V gene TRBV20-1 combines with J gene TRBJ2-7; D call uncertain. V dropped 0 bases and J dropped 1 base, with 10 bases sitting between them. There are 14 residues in the CDR3. Germline V gene lookup returns CDR1 DFQATT and CDR2 SNEGSKA (reference sequence).

This clonotype has ten or more counts. The genes are TRBV7-2 and TRBJ2-4; TRBD2 agrees at 14 bases. Losses at the gene ends were 1 base for V and 7 bases for J; bases not matched to a gene: 9. Per the germline V gene, CDR1 is SGHTA and CDR2 is FQGNSA. There are 18 residues in the CDR3. The CDR3 coding sequence is TGTGCCAGCAGCTTAGTGGGACTAGCGGGAGAAGAGGGGAACATTCAGTACTTC. This codes for CASSLVGLAGEEGNIQYF.

The gene calls are TRBV20-1 and TRBJ1-2; D may be TRBD1 (6 bases). V dropped 5 bases and J dropped 6 bases, with 19 bases sitting between them. The germline V gene has CDR1 DFQATT and CDR2 SNEGSKA (reference sequence). This CDR3 spans 14 amino acids. The CDR3 nucleotides are TGCAGTGCTCTAAGAGGAGGGGGTGGGGATGGCTACACCTTC. Protein sequence: CSALRGGGGDGYTF.

This clonotype was recorded a few times. The chain combines TRBV20-1 with TRBJ2-2, with 7 bases aligning to TRBD2. V was pared by 1 base and J by 1 base, with 3 bases of the junction left unmatched. The CDR3 length is 15 residues. Germline V gives CDR1 DFQATT, CDR2 SNEGSKA (reference sequence). The CDR3 here is CSARGGLLNTGELFF. The CDR3 nucleotides are TGCAGTGCTAGAGGGGGACTACTGAACACCGGGGAGCTGTTTTTT.

The sample holds many counts of this clonotype. The CDR3, as DNA: TGTGCCAGCAGTAGTCCGGTCTACAGGACCTCCTACGAGCAGTACTTC. It yields the protein CASSSPVYRTSYEQYF. The gene calls are TRBV28 and TRBJ2-7; tentatively, D is TRBD1 (5 bases). CDR1 and CDR2 from the germline V gene are MDHEN and SYDVKM. This CDR3 contains 16 residues. Trimming cost V 5 bases and J 0 bases, with 17 bases left between them.

At least ten counts were recorded for this clonotype. The chain carries TRBV28 and TRBJ1-4; D is uncertain. Trimming cost V 3 bases and J 4 bases, with 9 bases left between them. Germline lookup yields CDR1 MDHEN and CDR2 SYDVKM. CDR3 length: 14 amino acids. CDR3 protein: CASSLGSINEKLFF. The DNA of the CDR3 is TGTGCCAGCAGTTTGGGCAGCATTAATGAAAAACTGTTTTTT. Full variable domain (outside the CDR3, taken from reference TRBV28 and TRBJ1-4): DVKVTQSSRYLVKRTGEKVFLECVQDMDHENMFWYRQDPGLGLRLIYFSYDVKMKEKGDIPEGYSVSREKKERFSLILESASTNQTSMYLCASSLGSINEKLFFGSGTQLSVL.

The V call is TRBV27, the J call TRBJ2-1; 11 bases map to TRBD2. The ends lost 1 base at V and 9 bases at J; junction bases unmatched: 20. The CDR3 covers 20 residues. CDR1 MNHEY and CDR2 SMNVEV come from the germline V gene (reference sequence). The DNA for the CDR3 is TGTGCCAGCAGTTTATTATCCCGGACTAGCGGGCGGTCCTCTAGTGGTGAGCAGTTCTTC. Protein sequence: CASSLLSRTSGRSSSGEQFF.

The chain recombines TRBV28 with TRBJ2-2; TRBD2 aligns across 9 bases. This CDR3 spans 17 amino acids. V lost 3 bases and J lost 0; bases outside the gene matches: 5. Per the germline V gene, CDR1 is MDHEN and CDR2 is SYDVKM. The CDR3 nucleotides are TGTGCCAGCAGTTTTTGGCTAGCGGGGACGAACACCGGGGAGCTGTTTTTT. This codes for CASSFWLAGTNTGELFF.

This clonotype was detected many times. J is TRBJ1-6 and V is TRBV6-5, with TRBD1 identical over 11 bases. The V and J ends lost 4 bases and 2 bases, in that order; junction bases with no gene match: 7. The CDR3 contains 18 residues. From germline, CDR1 is MNHEY and CDR2 SVGAGI. In DNA, the CDR3 is TGTGCCAGCAGTTTCGGACAGGGGGCTGTACCCTATAATTCACCCCTCCACTTT. Residues: CASSFGQGAVPYNSPLHF.

This clonotype came up many times. The chain has TRBV12-3 or TRBV12-4 and TRBJ1-1, with unresolved D. The CDR3 is 15 residues long. V was trimmed by 2 bases and J by 0 bases, leaving 10 bases between them. This CDR3 is CASSLSPIMNTEAFF. The CDR3 DNA reads TGTGCCAGCAGTTTATCGCCCATTATGAACACTGAAGCTTTCTTT.

This clonotype was detected many times. This rearrangement joins TRBV28 to TRBJ2-5; no clear D gene. This CDR3 has 14 residues. Germline V lookup: CDR1 MDHEN, CDR2 SYDVKM. The V and J ends lost 2 bases and 1 base respectively, with 8 bases between them. The CDR3 loop reads CASSLTLSQETQYF. CDR3 bases: TGTGCCAGCAGTTTAACCCTGTCCCAAGAGACCCAGTACTTC.